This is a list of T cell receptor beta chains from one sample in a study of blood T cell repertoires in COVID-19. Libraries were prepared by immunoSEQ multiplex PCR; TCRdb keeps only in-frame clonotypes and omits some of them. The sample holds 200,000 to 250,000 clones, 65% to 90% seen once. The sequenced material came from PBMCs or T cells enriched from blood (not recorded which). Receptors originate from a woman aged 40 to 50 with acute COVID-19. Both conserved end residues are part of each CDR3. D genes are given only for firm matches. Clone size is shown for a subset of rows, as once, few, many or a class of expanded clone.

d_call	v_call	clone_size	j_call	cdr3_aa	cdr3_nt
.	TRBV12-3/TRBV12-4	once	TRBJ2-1	CASTRRGLNEQFF	TGTGCCAGCACCCGGCGGGGACTCAATGAGCAGTTCTTC
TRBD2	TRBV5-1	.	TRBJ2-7	CASSYGLAGSYEQYF	TGCGCCAGCAGCTATGGACTAGCGGGGTCCTACGAGCAGTACTTC
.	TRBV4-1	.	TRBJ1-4	CASSHPGDEKLFF	TGCGCCAGCAGCCACCCAGGGGATGAAAAACTGTTTTTT
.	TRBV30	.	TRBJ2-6	CAWNHRIFSSGANVLTF	TGTGCCTGGAACCACAGGATCTTTAGCTCTGGGGCCAACGTCCTGACTTTC
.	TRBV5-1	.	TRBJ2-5	CASSLGGVMQETQYF	TGCGCCAGCAGCTTGGGCGGCGTTATGCAAGAGACCCAGTACTTC
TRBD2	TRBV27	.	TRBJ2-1	CASGTSGRNEQFF	TGTGCCAGTGGGACTAGCGGGAGGAATGAGCAGTTCTTC
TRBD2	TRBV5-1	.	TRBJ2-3	CASSLAGREADTQYF	TGCGCCAGCAGCTTGGCAGGGCGGGAGGCAGATACGCAGTATTTT
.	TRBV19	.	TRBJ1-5	CASNHRSGQPQHF	TGTGCCAGTAACCACAGGTCGGGTCAGCCCCAGCATTTT
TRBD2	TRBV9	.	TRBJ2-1	CASSGAGGPGNEQFF	TGTGCCAGCAGCGGTGCGGGAGGGCCGGGCAATGAGCAGTTCTTC
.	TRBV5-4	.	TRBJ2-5	CASSTTDTELETQYF	TGTGCCAGCAGCACGACGGACACTGAGTTGGAGACCCAGTACTTC
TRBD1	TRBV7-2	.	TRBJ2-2	CASSFWTGGVNTGELFF	TGTGCCAGCAGCTTCTGGACAGGGGGCGTGAACACCGGGGAGCTGTTTTTT
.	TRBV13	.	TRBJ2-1	CASSRRDTHNEQFF	TGTGCCAGCAGCCGCCGGGACACACACAATGAGCAGTTCTTC
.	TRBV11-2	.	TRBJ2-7	CASSHLEGAAYYEQYF	TGTGCCAGCAGTCATCTGGAGGGGGCGGCTTACTACGAGCAGTACTTC
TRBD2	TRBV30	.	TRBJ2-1	CASTLAGGPEFF	TGTGCCTCCACTCTAGCGGGAGGTCCCGAGTTCTTC
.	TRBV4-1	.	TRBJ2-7	CASSQVGGGVEQYF	TGCGCCAGCAGCCAAGTCGGCGGAGGGGTCGAGCAGTACTTC
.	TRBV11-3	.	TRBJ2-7	CASSKTSSYEQYF	TGTGCCAGCAGCAAGACTAGTAGTTACGAGCAGTACTTC
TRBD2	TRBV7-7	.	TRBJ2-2	CASSAGVVGELFF	TGTGCCAGCAGCGCGGGAGTAGTCGGGGAGCTGTTTTTT
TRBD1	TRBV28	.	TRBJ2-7	CASRPTGTEQYF	TGTGCCAGCAGACCGACAGGGACCGAGCAGTACTTC
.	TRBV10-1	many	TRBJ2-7	CASRTQAQGYEQYF	TGCGCCAGCAGAACGCAGGCCCAGGGCTACGAGCAGTACTTC
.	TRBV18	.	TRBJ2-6	CASSSQSFTTSGANVLTF	TGTGCCAGCTCATCCCAGAGTTTCACTACCTCTGGGGCCAACGTCCTGACTTTC
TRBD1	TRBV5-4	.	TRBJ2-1	CASSLDGTATSAYNEQFF	TGTGCCAGCAGCTTGGACGGGACAGCAACCTCGGCATACAATGAGCAGTTCTTC
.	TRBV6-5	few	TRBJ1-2	CASGNRLNYGYTF	TGTGCCAGCGGGAACAGGCTAAACTATGGCTACACCTTC
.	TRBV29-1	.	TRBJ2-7	CSVESGGANEQYF	TGCAGCGTTGAAAGTGGGGGCGCGAACGAGCAGTACTTC
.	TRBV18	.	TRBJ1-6	CASSRLRQGSPLHF	TGTGCCAGCTCACGCCTCAGGCAGGGTTCACCCCTCCACTTT
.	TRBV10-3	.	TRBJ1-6	CAISESAGPQGTLHF	TGTGCCATCAGTGAGTCGGCAGGGCCCCAGGGGACCCTCCACTTT
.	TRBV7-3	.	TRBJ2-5	CASSPTGVAEETQYF	TGTGCCAGCAGCCCCACCGGGGTAGCGGAAGAGACCCAGTACTTC
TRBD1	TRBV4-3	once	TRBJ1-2	CASSQGGQANSYTF	TGCGCCAGCAGCCAAGGGGGACAGGCAAACTCCTACACCTTC
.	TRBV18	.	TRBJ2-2	CASSPGLPPTGELFF	TGTGCCAGCTCACCAGGGCTACCTCCCACCGGGGAGCTGTTTTTT
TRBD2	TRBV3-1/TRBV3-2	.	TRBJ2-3	CASSLRTSGRGTDTQYF	TGTGCCAGCAGCCTCCGGACTAGCGGGAGAGGGACAGATACGCAGTATTTT
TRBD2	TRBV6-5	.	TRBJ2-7	CASAREVSYEQYF	TGTGCCAGCGCGCGGGAGGTCTCCTACGAGCAGTACTTC
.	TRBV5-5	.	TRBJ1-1	CASSFAGLDRVEAFF	TGTGCCAGCAGCTTCGCAGGGCTAGACCGCGTTGAAGCTTTTTTT
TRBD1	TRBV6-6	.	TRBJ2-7	CASSGTGITYEQYF	TGTGCCAGCAGTGGGACAGGGATTACATACGAGCAGTACTTC
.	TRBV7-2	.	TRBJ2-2	CASSLGIADTGELFF	TGTGCCAGCAGCTTAGGAATAGCGGACACCGGGGAGCTGTTTTTT
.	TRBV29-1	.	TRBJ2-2	CSASPRVAGELFF	TGCAGCGCCTCTCCCCGCGTAGCCGGGGAGCTGTTTTTT
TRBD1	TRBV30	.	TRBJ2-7	CAWRFAWDRGYYEQYF	TGTGCCTGGAGATTCGCTTGGGACAGGGGATACTACGAGCAGTACTTC
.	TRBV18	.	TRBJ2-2	CASSTRQTANTGELFF	TGTGCCAGCTCAACGCGACAGACCGCGAACACCGGGGAGCTGTTTTTT
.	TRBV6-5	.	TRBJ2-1	CASSPMKSSYNEQFF	TGTGCCAGCAGCCCGATGAAGAGCTCCTACAATGAGCAGTTCTTC
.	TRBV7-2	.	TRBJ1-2	CASSLKQNYGYTF	TGTGCCAGCAGCTTAAAGCAAAACTATGGCTACACCTTC
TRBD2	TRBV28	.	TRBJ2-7	CASSPVRRTSSQYEQYF	TGTGCCAGCAGCCCCGTTAGGCGGACTAGCTCGCAGTACGAGCAGTACTTC
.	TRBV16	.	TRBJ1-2	CASSRGGLGYTF	TGTGCCAGCAGCCGAGGCGGGCTCGGCTACACCTTC
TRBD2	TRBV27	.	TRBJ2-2	CASSIGQGLADTGELFF	TGTGCCAGCAGTATCGGACAGGGACTAGCGGACACCGGGGAGCTGTTTTTT
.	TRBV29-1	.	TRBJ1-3	CSVDDGSSGNTIYF	TGCAGCGTTGACGACGGGTCCTCTGGAAACACCATATATTTT
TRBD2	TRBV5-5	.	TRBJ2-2	CASSSAGTRPTGELFF	TGTGCCAGCAGCTCCGCCGGGACTAGGCCGACCGGGGAGCTGTTTTTT
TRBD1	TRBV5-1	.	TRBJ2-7	CASSPINVPGGEQYF	TGCGCCAGCAGCCCCATTAACGTCCCAGGGGGAGAGCAGTACTTC
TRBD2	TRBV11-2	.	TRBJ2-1	CASSLGLAGSYNEQFF	TGTGCCAGCAGCTTGGGACTAGCGGGCTCCTACAATGAGCAGTTCTTC
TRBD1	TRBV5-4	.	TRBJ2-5	CASSQRTGGFSETQYF	TGTGCCAGCAGTCAACGGACAGGGGGCTTCTCGGAGACCCAGTACTTC
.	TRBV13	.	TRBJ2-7	CASSGGYEQYF	TGTGCCAGCAGCGGCGGCTACGAGCAGTACTTC
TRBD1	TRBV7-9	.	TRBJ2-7	CASSSGTGLYEQYF	TGTGCCAGCAGCTCCGGGACAGGGCTATACGAGCAGTACTTC
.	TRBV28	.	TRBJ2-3	CASSGRRGQLHTQYF	TGTGCCAGCAGTGGCCGGAGGGGCCAGTTGCATACGCAGTATTTT
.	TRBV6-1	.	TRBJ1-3	CASSDTRTGNTIYF	TGTGCCAGCAGTGACACTAGGACTGGAAACACCATATATTTT